This T cell receptor (beta chain) is from a study of T-cell memory formation after mild COVID-19. The CDR3 is made up of 15 amino acids. V was clipped by 7 bases and J by 5 bases, with 17 bases between them. TCRdb reanalysed the 5' RACE reads using MiXCR and keeps one entry per CDR3 protein. The table lists around 250,000 distinct CDR3 sequences, 8% to 9.5% of them singletons, with more than 20% in the top ten. This clonotype was counted only a few times. The chain is built from TRBV12-3 or TRBV12-4 and TRBJ2-2; the D gene is possibly TRBD2 (7 bases). Sequenced input: PBMCs or a T cell subset sorted from them (not recorded which). The clonotype originates from a man aged 18-30 years who had mild COVID-19 (a few samples of this study predate the infection). Cell type and time point are not known. CDR3 sequence reads: CASNPRGAGTGELFF. Written as DNA, the CDR3 is TGTGCCAGCAACCCCCGGGGGGCAGGTACCGGGGAGCTGTTTTTT.